The entry that follows covers one TCR beta chain sequence. Antigen specificity is unknown. This sample was taken from a study of CD8 T cells in ankylosing spondylitis. For TCR beta, libraries came from quantitative 5'-RACE with molecular barcodes. A single record per CDR3 protein comes from TCRdb applying MiXCR to the 5' RACE reads. The sample lists some 800,000 distinct CDR3 sequences; approximately 12% were seen once. Study conclusions and caveats: A TCR beta motif made of several highly homologous variants seemed typical of ankylosing spondylitis blood. Clones linked to disease, bearing a CD8+ phenotype, were relatively rare in peripheral blood. There was reportedly significant enrichment of clones that were disease-linked in matched ankylosing spondylitis synovial fluid.

With 8 bases removed from V and 1 base from J, the gap between germline ends came to 14 bases. The CDR3 contains 15 residues. Per germline, CDR1 SGHAT and CDR2 FQNNGV. V gene TRBV11-2 combines with J gene TRBJ2-2, with a tentative D call TRBD2 (6 bases). The source is a male donor with ankylosing spondylitis. The sample comprised blood, either unsorted or a sorted T cell fraction (not recorded which). DNA of the CDR3: TGTGCCAGCCGTCGTCTAGCGCGGAACACCGGGGAGCTGTTTTTT. This sequence encodes CASRRLARNTGELFF.